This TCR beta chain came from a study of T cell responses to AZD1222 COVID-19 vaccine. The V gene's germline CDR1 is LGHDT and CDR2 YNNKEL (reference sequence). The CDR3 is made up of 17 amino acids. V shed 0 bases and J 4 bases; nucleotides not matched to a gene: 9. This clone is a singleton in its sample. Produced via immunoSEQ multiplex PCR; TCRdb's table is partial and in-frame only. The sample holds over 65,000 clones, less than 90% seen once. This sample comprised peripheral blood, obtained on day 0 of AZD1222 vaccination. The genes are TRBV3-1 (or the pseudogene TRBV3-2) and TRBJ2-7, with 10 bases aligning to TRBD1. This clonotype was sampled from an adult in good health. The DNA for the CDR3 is TGTGCCAGCAGCCAAGACCGGGACAGGGGTGATAAGTACGAGCAGTACTTC. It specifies CASSQDRDRGDKYEQYF.